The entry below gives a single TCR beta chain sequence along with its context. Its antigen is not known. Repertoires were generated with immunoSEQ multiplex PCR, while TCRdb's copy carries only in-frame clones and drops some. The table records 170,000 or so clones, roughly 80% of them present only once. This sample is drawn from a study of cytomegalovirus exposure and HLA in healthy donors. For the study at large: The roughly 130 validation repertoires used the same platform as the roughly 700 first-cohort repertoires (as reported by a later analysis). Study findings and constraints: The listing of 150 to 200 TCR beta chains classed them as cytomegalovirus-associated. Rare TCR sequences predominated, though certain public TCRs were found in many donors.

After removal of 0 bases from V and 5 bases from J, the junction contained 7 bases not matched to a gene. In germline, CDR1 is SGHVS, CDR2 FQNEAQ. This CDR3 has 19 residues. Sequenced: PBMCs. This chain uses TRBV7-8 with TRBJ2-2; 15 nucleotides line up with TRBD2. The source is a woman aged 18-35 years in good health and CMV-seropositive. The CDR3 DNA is TGTGCCAGCAGCTTAGCCGGACTAGCGGGGGGGCGGAAGACCGGGGAGCTGTTTTTT. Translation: CASSLAGLAGGRKTGELFF.